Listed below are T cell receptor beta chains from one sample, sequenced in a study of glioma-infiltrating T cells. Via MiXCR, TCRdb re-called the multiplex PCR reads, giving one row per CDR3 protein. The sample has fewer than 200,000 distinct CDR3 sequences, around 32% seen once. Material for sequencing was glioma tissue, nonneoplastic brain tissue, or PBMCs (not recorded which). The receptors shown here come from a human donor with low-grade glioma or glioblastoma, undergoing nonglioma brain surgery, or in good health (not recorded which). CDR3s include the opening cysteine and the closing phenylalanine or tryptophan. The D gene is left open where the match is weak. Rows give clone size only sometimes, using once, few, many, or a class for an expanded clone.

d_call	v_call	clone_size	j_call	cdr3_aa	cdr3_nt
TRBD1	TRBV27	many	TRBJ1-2	CASSYRGVDYGYTF	TGTGCCAGCAGTTACAGGGGCGTCGACTATGGCTACACCTTC
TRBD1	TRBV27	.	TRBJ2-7	CASSSGQGPLYEQYF	TGTGCCAGCAGTTCTGGACAGGGGCCCCTCTACGAGCAGTACTTC
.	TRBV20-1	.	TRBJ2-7	CSVGRGSYERYF	.
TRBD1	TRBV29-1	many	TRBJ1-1	CSVGTGQGTEAFF	TGCAGCGTCGGGACAGGACAAGGGACTGAAGCTTTCTTT
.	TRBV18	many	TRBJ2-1	CASSPPSGLAEQFF	TGTGCCAGCTCACCACCGAGCGGGCTAGCTGAGCAGTTCTTC
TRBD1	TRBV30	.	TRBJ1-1	CAWSSQGAEAFF	TGTGCCTGGAGTTCCCAGGGGGCTGAAGCTTTCTTT
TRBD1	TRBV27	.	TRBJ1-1	CASGYRGNNETFF	TGTGCCAGCGGCTACAGGGGGAACAATGAAACTTTCTTT
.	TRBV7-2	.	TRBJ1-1	CASTLGGAGIVAEAFF	TGTGCCAGCACCTTGGGAGGGGCAGGCATCGTCGCTGAAGCTTTCTTT
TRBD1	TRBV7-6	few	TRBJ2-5	CASSLGQKETQYF	TGTGCCAGCAGCTTGGGACAGAAAGAGACCCAGTACTTC
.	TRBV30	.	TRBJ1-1	CAWSKGRLNTEAFF	TGTGCCTGGAGTAAAGGCCGATTGAACACTGAAGCTTTCTTT
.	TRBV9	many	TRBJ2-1	CASNRDHNEQFF	TGTGCCAGCAACCGGGACCACAATGAGCAGTTCTTC
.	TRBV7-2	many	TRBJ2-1	CASQIRSILGNEQFF	TGTGCCAGCCAAATACGATCCATTTTGGGGAATGAGCAGTTCTTC
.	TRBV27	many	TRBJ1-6	CASSSLTGQSPLHF	TGTGCCAGCAGTTCCCTAACGGGCCAGTCACCCCTCCACTTT
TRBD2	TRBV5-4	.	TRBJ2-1	CAGRPLAEAYNEQFF	TGTGCCGGCAGACCTCTAGCGGAGGCGTACAATGAGCAGTTCTTC
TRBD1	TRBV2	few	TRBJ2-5	CASKGDRIEQETQYF	TGTGCCAGCAAGGGGGACAGGATCGAACAAGAGACCCAGTACTTC
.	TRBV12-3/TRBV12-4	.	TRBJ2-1	CASSFSSASEQFF	TGTGCCAGCAGTTTTTCTAGCGCGTCTGAGCAGTTCTTC